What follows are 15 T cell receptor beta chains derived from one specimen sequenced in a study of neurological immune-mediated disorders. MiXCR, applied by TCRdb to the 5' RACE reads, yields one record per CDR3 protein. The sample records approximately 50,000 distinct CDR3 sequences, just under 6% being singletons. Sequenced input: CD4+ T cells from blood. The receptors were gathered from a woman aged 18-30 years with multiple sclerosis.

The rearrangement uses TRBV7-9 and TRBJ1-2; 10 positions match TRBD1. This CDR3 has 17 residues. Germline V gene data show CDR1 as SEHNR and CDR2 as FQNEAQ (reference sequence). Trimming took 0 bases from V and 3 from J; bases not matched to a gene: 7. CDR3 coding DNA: TGTGCCAGCAGCTTAGCGTTCCAGACAGGGGGCGACTATGGCTACACCTTC. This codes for CASSLAFQTGGDYGYTF.

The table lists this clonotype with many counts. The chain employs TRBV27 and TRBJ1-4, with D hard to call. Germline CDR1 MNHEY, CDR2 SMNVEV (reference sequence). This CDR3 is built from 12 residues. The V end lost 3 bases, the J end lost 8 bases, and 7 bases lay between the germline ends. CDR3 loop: CASSFRGEKLFF. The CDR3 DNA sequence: TGTGCCAGCAGTTTTCGGGGAGAAAAACTGTTTTTT.

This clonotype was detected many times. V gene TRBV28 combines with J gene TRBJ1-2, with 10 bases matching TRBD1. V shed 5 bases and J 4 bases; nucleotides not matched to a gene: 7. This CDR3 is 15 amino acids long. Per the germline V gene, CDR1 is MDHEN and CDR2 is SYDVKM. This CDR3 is CASSRTGGTVYGYTF. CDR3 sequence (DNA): TGTGCCAGCAGTCGGACAGGGGGGACAGTCTATGGCTACACCTTC.

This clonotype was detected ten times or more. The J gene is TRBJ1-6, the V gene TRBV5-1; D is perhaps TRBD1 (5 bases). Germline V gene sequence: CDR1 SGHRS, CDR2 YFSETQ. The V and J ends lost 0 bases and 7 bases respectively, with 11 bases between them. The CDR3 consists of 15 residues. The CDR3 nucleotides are TGCGCCAGCAGCTTGGATACAGGTCCGAATTCACCCCTCCACTTT. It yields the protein CASSLDTGPNSPLHF.

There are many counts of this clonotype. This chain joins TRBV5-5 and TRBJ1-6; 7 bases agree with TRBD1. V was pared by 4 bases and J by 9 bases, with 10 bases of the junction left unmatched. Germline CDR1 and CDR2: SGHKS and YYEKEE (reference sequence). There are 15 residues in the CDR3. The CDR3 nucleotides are TGTGCCAGCAGCCCTAGGGGGGACAGTCCTTCACCCCTCCACTTT. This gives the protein CASSPRGDSPSPLHF.

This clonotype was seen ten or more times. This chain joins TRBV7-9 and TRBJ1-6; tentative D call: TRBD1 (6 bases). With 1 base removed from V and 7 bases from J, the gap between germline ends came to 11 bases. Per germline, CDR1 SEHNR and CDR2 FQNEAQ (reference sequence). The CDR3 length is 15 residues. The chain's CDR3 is CASSLERTANSPLHF. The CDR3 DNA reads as TGTGCCAGCAGCTTAGAGAGGACAGCGAATTCACCCCTCCACTTT.

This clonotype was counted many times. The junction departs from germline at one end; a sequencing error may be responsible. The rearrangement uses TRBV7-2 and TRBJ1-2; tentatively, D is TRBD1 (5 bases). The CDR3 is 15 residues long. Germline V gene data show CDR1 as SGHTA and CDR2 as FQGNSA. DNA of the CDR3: TGTGCCAGCAGCTTGGGACCCGGGGGGGAAAGCGAGTCGAGCTTC. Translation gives CASSLGPGGESESSF.

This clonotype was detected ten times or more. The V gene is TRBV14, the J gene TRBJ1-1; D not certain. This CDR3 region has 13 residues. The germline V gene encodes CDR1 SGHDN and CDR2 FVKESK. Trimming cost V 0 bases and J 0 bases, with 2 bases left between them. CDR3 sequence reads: CASSQDMNTEAFF. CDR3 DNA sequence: TGTGCCAGCAGCCAAGATATGAACACTGAAGCTTTCTTT.

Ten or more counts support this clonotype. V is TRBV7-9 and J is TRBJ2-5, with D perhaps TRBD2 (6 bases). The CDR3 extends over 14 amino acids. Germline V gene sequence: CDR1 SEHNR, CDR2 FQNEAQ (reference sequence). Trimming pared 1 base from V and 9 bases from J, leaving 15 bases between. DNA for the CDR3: TGTGCCAGCAGCTTAGATGGAGGGAGTGCGTCCCAGTACTTC. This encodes CASSLDGGSASQYF.

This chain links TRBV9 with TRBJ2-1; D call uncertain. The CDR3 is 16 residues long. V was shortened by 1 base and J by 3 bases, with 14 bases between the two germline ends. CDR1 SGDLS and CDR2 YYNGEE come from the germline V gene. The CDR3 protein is CASSVQPYDGYNEQFF. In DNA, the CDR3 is TGTGCCAGCAGCGTACAACCCTACGACGGCTACAATGAGCAGTTCTTC.

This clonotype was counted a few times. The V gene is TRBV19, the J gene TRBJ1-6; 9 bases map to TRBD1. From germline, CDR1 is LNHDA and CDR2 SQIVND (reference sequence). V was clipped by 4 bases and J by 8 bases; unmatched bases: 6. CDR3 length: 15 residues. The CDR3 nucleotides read TGTGCCAGTAGTAAGGCGGGACAGGGTTATTCACCCCTCCACTTT. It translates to CASSKAGQGYSPLHF.

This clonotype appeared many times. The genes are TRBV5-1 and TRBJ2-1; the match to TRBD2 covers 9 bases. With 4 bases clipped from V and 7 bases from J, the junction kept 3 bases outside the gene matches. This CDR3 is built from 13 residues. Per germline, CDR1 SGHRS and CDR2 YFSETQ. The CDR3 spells CASSPGLANEQFF. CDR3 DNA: TGCGCCAGCAGCCCAGGACTAGCGAATGAGCAGTTCTTC.

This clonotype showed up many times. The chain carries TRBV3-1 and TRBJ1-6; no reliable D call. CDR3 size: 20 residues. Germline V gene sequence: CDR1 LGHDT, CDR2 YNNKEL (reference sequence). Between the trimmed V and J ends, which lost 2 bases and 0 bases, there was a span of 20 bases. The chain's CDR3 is CASSQHSGSVRVSYNSPLHF. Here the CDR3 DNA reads TGTGCCAGCAGCCAACATAGCGGCAGCGTAAGGGTCTCCTATAATTCACCCCTCCACTTT.

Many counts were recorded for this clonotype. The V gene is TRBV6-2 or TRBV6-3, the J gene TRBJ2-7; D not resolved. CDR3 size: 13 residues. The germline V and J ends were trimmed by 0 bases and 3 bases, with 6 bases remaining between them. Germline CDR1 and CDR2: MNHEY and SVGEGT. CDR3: CASSYSPVYEQYV. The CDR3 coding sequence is TGTGCCAGCAGTTACTCCCCGGTCTACGAGCAGTACGTC.

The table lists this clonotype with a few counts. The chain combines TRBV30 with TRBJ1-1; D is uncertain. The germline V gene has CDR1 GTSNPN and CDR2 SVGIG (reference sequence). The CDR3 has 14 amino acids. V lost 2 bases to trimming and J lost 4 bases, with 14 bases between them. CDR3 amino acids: CAWSTTPVATEAFF. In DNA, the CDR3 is TGTGCCTGGAGTACCACACCGGTGGCCACTGAAGCTTTCTTT.